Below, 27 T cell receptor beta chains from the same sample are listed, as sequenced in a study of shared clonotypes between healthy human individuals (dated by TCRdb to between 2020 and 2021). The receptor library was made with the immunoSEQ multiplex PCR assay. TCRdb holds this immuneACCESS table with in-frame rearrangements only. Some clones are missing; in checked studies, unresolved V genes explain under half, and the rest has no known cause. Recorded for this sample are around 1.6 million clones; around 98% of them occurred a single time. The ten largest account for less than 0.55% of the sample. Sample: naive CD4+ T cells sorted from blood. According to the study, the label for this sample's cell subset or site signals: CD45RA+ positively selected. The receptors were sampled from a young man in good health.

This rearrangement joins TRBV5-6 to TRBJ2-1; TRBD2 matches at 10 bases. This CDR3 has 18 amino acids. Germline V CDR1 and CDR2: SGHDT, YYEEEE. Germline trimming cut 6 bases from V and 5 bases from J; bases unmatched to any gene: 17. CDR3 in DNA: TGTGCCAGCACCCACTCGGGGTTAGCGGGAGGAATCCACAATGAGCAGTTCTTC. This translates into CASTHSGLAGGIHNEQFF.

Written as DNA, the CDR3 is TGTGCCAGCAAGTCGGGCTACGAGCAGTACTTC. This codes for CASKSGYEQYF. The chain links TRBV28 to TRBJ2-7; D call uncertain. The germline gives CDR1 MDHEN, CDR2 SYDVKM. V was cut by 7 bases and J by 3 bases, with 7 bases left in between. This CDR3 comprises 11 residues.

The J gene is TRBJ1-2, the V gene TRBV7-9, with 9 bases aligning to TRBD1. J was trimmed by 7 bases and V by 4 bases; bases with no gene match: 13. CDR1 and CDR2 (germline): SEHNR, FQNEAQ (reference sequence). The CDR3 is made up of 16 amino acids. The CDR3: CASSSPGTGLPLGYTF. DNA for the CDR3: TGTGCCAGCAGCTCTCCCGGGACAGGGCTCCCTCTTGGCTACACCTTC.

The CDR3 here is CANLRHRGSYEQYF. As DNA, the CDR3 is TGTGCCAACCTTAGACACCGAGGCTCCTACGAGCAGTACTTC. The genes are TRBV19 and TRBJ2-7; D remains unclear. The CDR3 is 14 residues long. The germline V gene has CDR1 LNHDA and CDR2 SQIVND (reference sequence). Trimming shortened V by 10 bases and J by 0 bases, and 16 bases separated the two germline ends.

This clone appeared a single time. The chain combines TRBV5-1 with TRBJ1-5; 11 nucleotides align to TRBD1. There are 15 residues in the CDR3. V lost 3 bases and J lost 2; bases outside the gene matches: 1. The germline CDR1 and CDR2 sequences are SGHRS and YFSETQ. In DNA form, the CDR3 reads TGCGCCAGCAGCTGGGGACAGGGGGGCAATCAGCCCCAGCATTTT. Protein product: CASSWGQGGNQPQHF.

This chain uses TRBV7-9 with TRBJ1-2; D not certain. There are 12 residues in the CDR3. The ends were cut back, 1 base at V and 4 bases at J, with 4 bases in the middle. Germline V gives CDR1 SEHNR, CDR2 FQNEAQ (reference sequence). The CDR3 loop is CASSLEAYGYTF. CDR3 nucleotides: TGTGCCAGCAGCTTAGAGGCCTATGGCTACACCTTC.

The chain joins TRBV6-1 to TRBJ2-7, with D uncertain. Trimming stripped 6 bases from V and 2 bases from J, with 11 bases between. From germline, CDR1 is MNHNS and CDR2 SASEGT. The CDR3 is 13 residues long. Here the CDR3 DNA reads TGTGCCAGCAGGCTGGACGGCGCCTACGAGCAGTACTTC. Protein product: CASRLDGAYEQYF.

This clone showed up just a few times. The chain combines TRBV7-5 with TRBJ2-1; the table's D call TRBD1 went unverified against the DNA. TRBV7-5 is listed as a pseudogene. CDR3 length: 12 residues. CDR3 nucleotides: TGTGCCGGTAGACAGGGTTCCCATGAGCAGTTCTTC. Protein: CAGRQGSHEQFF.

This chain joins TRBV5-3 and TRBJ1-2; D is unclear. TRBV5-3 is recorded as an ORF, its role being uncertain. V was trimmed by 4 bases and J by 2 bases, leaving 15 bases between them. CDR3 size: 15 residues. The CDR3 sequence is CARSHRAALNYGYTF. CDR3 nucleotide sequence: TGTGCCAGAAGCCATCGGGCCGCCTTAAACTATGGCTACACCTTC.

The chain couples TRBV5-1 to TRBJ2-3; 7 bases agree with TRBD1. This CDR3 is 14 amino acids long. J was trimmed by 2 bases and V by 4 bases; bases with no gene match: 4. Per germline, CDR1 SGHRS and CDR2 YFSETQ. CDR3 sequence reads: CASSPDRITDTQYF. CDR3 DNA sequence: TGCGCCAGCAGCCCGGACAGGATCACAGATACGCAGTATTTT.

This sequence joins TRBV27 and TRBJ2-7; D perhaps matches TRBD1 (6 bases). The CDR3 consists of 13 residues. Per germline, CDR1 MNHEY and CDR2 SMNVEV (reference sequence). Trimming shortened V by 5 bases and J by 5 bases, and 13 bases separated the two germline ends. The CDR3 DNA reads TGTGCCAGCAGTGCCAGGGGCATCAACGAGCAGTACTTC. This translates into CASSARGINEQYF.

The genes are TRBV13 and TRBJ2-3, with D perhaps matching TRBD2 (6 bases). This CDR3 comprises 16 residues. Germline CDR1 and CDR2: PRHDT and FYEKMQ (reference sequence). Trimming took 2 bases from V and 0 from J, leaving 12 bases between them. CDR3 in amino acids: CASSLRRGTSTDTQYF. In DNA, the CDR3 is TGTGCCAGCAGCTTAAGGCGGGGAACTAGCACAGATACGCAGTATTTT.

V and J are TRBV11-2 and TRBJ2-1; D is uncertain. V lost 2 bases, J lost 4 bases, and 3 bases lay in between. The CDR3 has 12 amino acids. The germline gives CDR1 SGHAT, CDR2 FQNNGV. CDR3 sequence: CASSLTYNEQFF. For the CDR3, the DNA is TGTGCCAGCAGCTTAACGTACAATGAGCAGTTCTTC.

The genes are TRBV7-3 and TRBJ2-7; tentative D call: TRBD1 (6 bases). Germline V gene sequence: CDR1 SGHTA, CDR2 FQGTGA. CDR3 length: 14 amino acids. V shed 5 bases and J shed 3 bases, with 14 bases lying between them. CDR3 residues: CASSLGQGNYEQYF. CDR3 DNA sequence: TGTGCCAGCAGCCTAGGGCAGGGGAACTACGAGCAGTACTTC.

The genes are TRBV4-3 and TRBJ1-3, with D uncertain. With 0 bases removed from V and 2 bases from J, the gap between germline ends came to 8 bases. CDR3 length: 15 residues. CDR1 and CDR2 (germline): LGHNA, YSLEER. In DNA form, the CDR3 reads TGCGCCAGCAGCCAAGAGGGTGATGCTGGAAACACCATATATTTT. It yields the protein CASSQEGDAGNTIYF.

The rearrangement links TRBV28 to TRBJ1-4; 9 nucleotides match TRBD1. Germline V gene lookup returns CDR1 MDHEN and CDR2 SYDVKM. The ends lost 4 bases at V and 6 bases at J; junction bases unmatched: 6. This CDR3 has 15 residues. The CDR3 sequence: CASSSTTGGDEKLFF. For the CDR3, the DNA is TGTGCCAGCAGTTCGACCACAGGGGGCGATGAAAAACTGTTTTTT.

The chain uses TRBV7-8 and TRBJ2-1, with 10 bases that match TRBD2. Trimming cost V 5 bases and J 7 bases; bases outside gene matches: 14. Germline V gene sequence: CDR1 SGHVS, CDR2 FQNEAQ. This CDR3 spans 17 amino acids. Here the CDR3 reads CASSQRTRAGGMNEQFF. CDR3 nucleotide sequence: TGTGCCAGCAGCCAGAGAACCCGAGCGGGAGGGATGAATGAGCAGTTCTTC. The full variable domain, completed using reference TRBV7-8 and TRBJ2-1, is GAGVSQSPRYKVAKRGQDVALRCDPISGHVSLFWYQQALGQGPEFLTYFQNEAQLDKSGLPSDRFFAERPEGSVSTLKIQRTQQEDSAVYLCASSQRTRAGGMNEQFFGPGTRLTVL.

The CDR3 DNA sequence: TGTGCCAGCAGCTTCCTGGCAGGGAACTATGGCTACACCTTC. Encoded protein: CASSFLAGNYGYTF. The rearrangement joins TRBV7-8 to TRBJ1-2; possibly TRBD1 for D (5 bases). This CDR3 region has 14 residues. V was pared by 3 bases and J by 2 bases, with 10 bases between. Germline V gives CDR1 SGHVS, CDR2 FQNEAQ.

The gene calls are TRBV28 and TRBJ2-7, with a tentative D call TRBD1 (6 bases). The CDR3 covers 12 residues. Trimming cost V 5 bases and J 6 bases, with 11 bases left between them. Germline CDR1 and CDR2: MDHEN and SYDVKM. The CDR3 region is CASSHQGLEQYF. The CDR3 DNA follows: TGTGCCAGCAGTCATCAGGGGCTCGAGCAGTACTTC.

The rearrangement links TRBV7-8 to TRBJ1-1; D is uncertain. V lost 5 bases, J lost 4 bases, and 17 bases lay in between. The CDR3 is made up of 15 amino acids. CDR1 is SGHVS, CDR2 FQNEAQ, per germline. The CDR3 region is CASSATTVSGTEAFF. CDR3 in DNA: TGTGCCAGCAGCGCCACCACGGTGTCCGGCACTGAAGCTTTCTTT.

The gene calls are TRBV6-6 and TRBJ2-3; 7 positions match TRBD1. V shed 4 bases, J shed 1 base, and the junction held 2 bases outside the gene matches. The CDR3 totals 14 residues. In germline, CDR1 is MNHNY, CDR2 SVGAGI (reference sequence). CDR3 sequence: CASSLGQRTDTQYF. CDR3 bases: TGTGCCAGCAGTTTGGGACAGCGCACAGATACGCAGTATTTT.

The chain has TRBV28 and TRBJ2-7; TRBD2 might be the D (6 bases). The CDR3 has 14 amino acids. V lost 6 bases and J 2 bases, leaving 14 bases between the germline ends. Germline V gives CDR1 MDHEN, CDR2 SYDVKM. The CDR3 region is CASRGSGRAYEQYF. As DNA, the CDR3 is TGTGCCAGCAGGGGGAGCGGGCGGGCCTACGAGCAGTACTTC. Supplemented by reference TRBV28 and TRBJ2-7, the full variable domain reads DVKVTQSSRYLVKRTGEKVFLECVQDMDHENMFWYRQDPGLGLRLIYFSYDVKMKEKGDIPEGYSVSREKKERFSLILESASTNQTSMYLCASRGSGRAYEQYFGPGTRLTVT.

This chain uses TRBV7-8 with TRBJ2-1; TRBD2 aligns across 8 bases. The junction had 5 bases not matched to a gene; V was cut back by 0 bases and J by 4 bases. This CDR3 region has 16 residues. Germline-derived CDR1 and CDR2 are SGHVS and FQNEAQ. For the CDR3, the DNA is TGTGCCAGCAGCTTAGCGCAACTAGCGGATTACAATGAGCAGTTCTTC. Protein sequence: CASSLAQLADYNEQFF.

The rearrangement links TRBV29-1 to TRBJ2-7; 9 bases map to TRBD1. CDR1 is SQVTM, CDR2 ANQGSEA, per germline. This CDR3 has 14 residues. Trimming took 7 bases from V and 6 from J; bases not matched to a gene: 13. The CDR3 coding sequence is TGCAGCGCAACACCTTCGGGACAGGGCAGCGAGCAGTACTTC. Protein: CSATPSGQGSEQYF.

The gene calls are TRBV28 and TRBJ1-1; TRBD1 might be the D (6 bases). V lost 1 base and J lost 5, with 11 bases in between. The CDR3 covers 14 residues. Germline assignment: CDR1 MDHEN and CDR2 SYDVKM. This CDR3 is CASSLLGARTEAFF. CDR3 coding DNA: TGTGCCAGCAGTTTATTGGGGGCGCGGACTGAAGCTTTCTTT.

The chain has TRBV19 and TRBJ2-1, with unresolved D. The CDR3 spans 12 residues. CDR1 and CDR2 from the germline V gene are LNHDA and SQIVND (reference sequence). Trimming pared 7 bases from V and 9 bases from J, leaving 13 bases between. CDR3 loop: CASIPPFVEQFF. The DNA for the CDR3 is TGTGCCAGTATTCCACCATTTGTTGAGCAGTTCTTC.

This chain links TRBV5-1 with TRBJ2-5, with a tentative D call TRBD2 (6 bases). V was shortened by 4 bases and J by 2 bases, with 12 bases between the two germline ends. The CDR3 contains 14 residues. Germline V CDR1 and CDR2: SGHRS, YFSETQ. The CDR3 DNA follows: TGCGCCAGCAGCCCCGCGGGGAAACAAGAGACCCAGTACTTC. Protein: CASSPAGKQETQYF.